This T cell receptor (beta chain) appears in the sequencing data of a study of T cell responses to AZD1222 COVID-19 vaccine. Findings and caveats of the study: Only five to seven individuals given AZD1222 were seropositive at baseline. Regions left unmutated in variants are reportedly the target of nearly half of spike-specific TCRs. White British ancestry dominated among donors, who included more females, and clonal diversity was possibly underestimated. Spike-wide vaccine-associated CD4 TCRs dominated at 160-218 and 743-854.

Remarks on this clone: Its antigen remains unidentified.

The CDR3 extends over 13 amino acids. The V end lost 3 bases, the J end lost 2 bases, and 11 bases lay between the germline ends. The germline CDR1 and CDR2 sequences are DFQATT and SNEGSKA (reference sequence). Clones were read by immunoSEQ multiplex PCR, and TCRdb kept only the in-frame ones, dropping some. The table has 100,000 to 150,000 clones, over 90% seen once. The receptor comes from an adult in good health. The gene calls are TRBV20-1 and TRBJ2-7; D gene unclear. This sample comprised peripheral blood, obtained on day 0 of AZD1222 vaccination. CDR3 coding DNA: TGCAGTGCTAGTGCCCCGGGTACCTACGAGCAGTACTTC. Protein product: CSASAPGTYEQYF.